The clone carrying this T cell receptor beta chain was observed a handful of times. Its antigen is unidentified. This sample was included in a study of T cells after yellow fever vaccination. Study findings and constraints: Across the CD4 and CD8 compartments, a small share of clonotypes was present in both.

Germline-derived CDR1 and CDR2 are SGHRS and YFSETQ. This CDR3 has 15 amino acids. Trimming took 0 bases from V and 7 from J, leaving 14 bases between them. TCRdb reanalysed the 5' RACE reads using MiXCR and keeps one entry per CDR3 protein. This sample has about 310,000 distinct CDR3 sequences, with around 4% found just once. The clonotype comes from a man aged 18 to 30 who received the YFV17D yellow fever vaccine. The sample in question was PBMCs, obtained on the day of the yellow fever booster vaccination. The chain links TRBV5-1 to TRBJ1-5; D is undetermined. The CDR3 DNA follows: TGCGCCAGCAGCTTGGAGGGTTCGGCTGAACAGCCCCAGCATTTT. Translated, it gives CASSLEGSAEQPQHF.